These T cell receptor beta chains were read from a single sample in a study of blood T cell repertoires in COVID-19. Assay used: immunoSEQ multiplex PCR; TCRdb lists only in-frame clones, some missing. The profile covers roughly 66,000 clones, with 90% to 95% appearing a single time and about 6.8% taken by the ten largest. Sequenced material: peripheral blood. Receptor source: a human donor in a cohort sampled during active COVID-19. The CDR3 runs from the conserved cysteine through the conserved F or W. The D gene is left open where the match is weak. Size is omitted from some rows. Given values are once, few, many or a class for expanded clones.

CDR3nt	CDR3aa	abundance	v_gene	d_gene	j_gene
TGTGCCAGCTCACCACCCCCAGGGATGAACACTGAAGCTTTCTTT	CASSPPPGMNTEAFF	-	TRBV18	-	TRBJ1-1
TGTGCCAGCACCCACACAAGAAGCGACGAGCAGTACTTC	CASTHTRSDEQYF	once	TRBV12-3/TRBV12-4	-	TRBJ2-7
TGTGCCAGCAGCAACACAGTTGGCTACGAGCAGTACTTC	CASSNTVGYEQYF	-	TRBV9	-	TRBJ2-7
TGTGCCAGTAGTATACTAGCGGGAGAGACGGAGCAGTTCTTC	CASSILAGETEQFF	-	TRBV19	TRBD2	TRBJ2-1
TGTGCCAGCAGCTCGGGACGGACAGCTAATGAAAAACTGTTTTTT	CASSSGRTANEKLFF	once	TRBV11-2	-	TRBJ1-4
TGTGCCAGCAGCGAGGGACAGGGTTATCCCTATAATTCACCCCTCCACTTT	CASSEGQGYPYNSPLHF	many	TRBV9	TRBD1	TRBJ1-6
TGTGCCAGCAGTTACACAGGGGCAACTAATGAAAAACTGTTTTTT	CASSYTGATNEKLFF	-	TRBV6-6	TRBD1	TRBJ1-4
TGTGCCAGCAGCCCCAATCTACCGGGACTAGCGGATACCGGGGAGCTGTTTTTT	CASSPNLPGLADTGELFF	-	TRBV9	TRBD2	TRBJ2-2
TGTGCCAGCAGCTTAGAGGCGGTTAGCTCCTACAATGAGCAGTTCTTC	CASSLEAVSSYNEQFF	-	TRBV11-1	-	TRBJ2-1
TGTGCCAGCAGTTACTCGTCTAGCGGGGGCTACGAGCAGTACTTC	CASSYSSSGGYEQYF	-	TRBV6-5	TRBD2	TRBJ2-7
TGTGCCAGAAGCCAAGGGGCCCCAGATACGCAGTATTTT	CARSQGAPDTQYF	-	TRBV5-3	-	TRBJ2-3
TGTGCCAGCAGGGGCCGGGGTGAAAAACTGTTTTTT	CASRGRGEKLFF	-	TRBV6-5	-	TRBJ1-4
TGTGCCAGCAGCTTGGCTCGTCTAGCGGGGGGCAGGATGGAGACCCAGTACTTC	CASSLARLAGGRMETQYF	-	TRBV5-4	TRBD2	TRBJ2-5
TGCGCCAGCAGCTTGGGAGGACAGGGGAGGAACACTGAAGCTTTCTTT	CASSLGGQGRNTEAFF	-	TRBV5-1	TRBD1	TRBJ1-1
TGTGCCAGCAGCCCCCGGAAGTGGGGGGTCGAGGAAAACATTCAGTACTTC	CASSPRKWGVEENIQYF	-	TRBV14	-	TRBJ2-4
TGTGCCAGTAGGGCCGGGACAGTAAATCAGCCCCAGCATTTT	CASRAGTVNQPQHF	-	TRBV19	TRBD1	TRBJ1-5
TGTGCTAGCAGCTTGGACGACAGAACTACCTACAATGAGCAGTTCTTC	CASSLDDRTTYNEQFF	-	TRBV7-7	-	TRBJ2-1
TGCAGCGCTACAGGGGGCTTAGGCACTGAAGCTTTCTTT	CSATGGLGTEAFF	-	TRBV29-1	TRBD1	TRBJ1-1
TGTGCCAGCAGACCCCCCGGCGGGAACACCTACGAGCAGTACTTC	CASRPPGGNTYEQYF	-	TRBV11-2	-	TRBJ2-7
TGTGCCAGCAGCTCCTGGGCTAGCGGGAGAGGAGATGAGACCCAGTACTTC	CASSSWASGRGDETQYF	-	TRBV7-8	TRBD2	TRBJ2-5
TGTGCCTGGACGACAGGGCTTGACGAGCAGTACTTC	CAWTTGLDEQYF	-	TRBV30	TRBD1	TRBJ2-7
TGTGCCAGCTCACCGGGTAGGAGCTCCTACGAGCAGTACTTC	CASSPGRSSYEQYF	-	TRBV18	-	TRBJ2-7
TGCGCCAGCGGAGGTAGAGGGAAGAGCACAGATACGCAGTATTTT	CASGGRGKSTDTQYF	-	TRBV5-1	-	TRBJ2-3
TGCAGCGTTGGCAGCTCCTACGAGCAGTACTTC	CSVGSSYEQYF	-	TRBV29-1	-	TRBJ2-7
TGTGCCAGTAGCCTACAGGTCATGAACACTGAAGCTTTCTTT	CASSLQVMNTEAFF	-	TRBV19	-	TRBJ1-1
TGTGCCAGCAGTGATTCTGAACAGGGGTTTTACGAGCAGTACTTC	CASSDSEQGFYEQYF	-	TRBV25-1	TRBD1	TRBJ2-7
TGTGCCAGCAGCCCCCTGGATGGACTCCTTTCCTACGAGCAGTACTTC	CASSPLDGLLSYEQYF	-	TRBV11-2	-	TRBJ2-7
TGCGCCAGCAGCGTCGACAGGGTACGGACTAATGAAAAACTGTTTTTT	CASSVDRVRTNEKLFF	-	TRBV5-1	TRBD1	TRBJ1-4
TGTGCCAGCAGGACGACTAGAGAAGAGACCCAGTACTTC	CASRTTREETQYF	-	TRBV11-2	-	TRBJ2-5
TGTGCCAGCAGCTCCTCAGGCGGGCAATACGGGGAGCAGTTCTTC	CASSSSGGQYGEQFF	-	TRBV7-2	-	TRBJ2-1
TGTGCCAGCAGCCCGAACAGGGGAGGCACCGGGGAGCTGTTTTTT	CASSPNRGGTGELFF	-	TRBV7-2	-	TRBJ2-2
TGTGCCAGCAGCTTGTCTGCGGTACAAGATACGCAGTATTTT	CASSLSAVQDTQYF	-	TRBV5-5	-	TRBJ2-3
TGTGCCAGCAGTAGAGGACAGGGAGGGGATCAGCCCCAGCATTTT	CASSRGQGGDQPQHF	-	TRBV27	TRBD1	TRBJ1-5
TGTGCCAGCAGCTTAGGAGGGGGGGGCGCGAGAAACACCATATATTTT	CASSLGGGGARNTIYF	-	TRBV7-2	-	TRBJ1-3
TGCGCCAGCAGCCAAGATTACGGCGGGGGGGGCTCGTTAGTCTCTTATGAGCAGTTCTTC	CASSQDYGGGGSLVSYEQFF	-	TRBV4-3	TRBD2	TRBJ2-1
TGCGCCAGCAGCTTGGCCCCAGCGGACTACAATGAGCAGTTCTTC	CASSLAPADYNEQFF	-	TRBV5-1	-	TRBJ2-1
TGTGCCATCAGTGAGTCGCTTAGCGGGAGGGCGAATGAGCAGTTCTTC	CAISESLSGRANEQFF	once	TRBV10-3	TRBD2	TRBJ2-1
TGCGCCAGCAGCTTGGATTTTAGCGGGGGGGTTTCCTACGAGCAGTACTTC	CASSLDFSGGVSYEQYF	-	TRBV5-1	TRBD2	TRBJ2-7
TGTGCCAGCAGCTCCGGACTGTTGGATGGCTACACCTTC	CASSSGLLDGYTF	-	TRBV7-2	-	TRBJ1-2
TGTGCCAGCAGCCGGGGGGGGTTAACCTATAATTCACCCCTCCACTTT	CASSRGGLTYNSPLHF	-	TRBV3-1/TRBV3-2	-	TRBJ1-6
TGTGCCACCAGTGATAAAATACAGGGGGTCTACAATGAGCAGTTCTTC	CATSDKIQGVYNEQFF	-	TRBV24-1	TRBD1	TRBJ2-1
TGCGCCAGCAGTGAGGCGGGGCGGGAGGGGGGAGATACGCAGTATTTT	CASSEAGREGGDTQYF	few	TRBV10-1	TRBD2	TRBJ2-3
TGTGCCTGGGCACGGCCAGGGCCCGCCAAAAACATTCAGTACTTC	CAWARPGPAKNIQYF	-	TRBV30	-	TRBJ2-4
TGTGCCAGTAGTATAGATAACTACAATGAGCAGTTCTTC	CASSIDNYNEQFF	-	TRBV19	-	TRBJ2-1
TGTGCCAGTAACAGGGCCTCTGGAAACACCATATATTTT	CASNRASGNTIYF	-	TRBV19	-	TRBJ1-3
TGTGCCAGCATCGAAGCGGGAAACGGTAACGGTGAGCAGTTCTTC	CASIEAGNGNGEQFF	-	TRBV28	TRBD2	TRBJ2-1
TGTGCCAGTAGTAAAGGGACAGGCCAAGAGACCCAGTACTTC	CASSKGTGQETQYF	-	TRBV19	TRBD1	TRBJ2-5
TGTGCCAGCAGCTTACCGCGGGGGAGGTCGGAGACCCAGTACTTC	CASSLPRGRSETQYF	-	TRBV7-2	TRBD2	TRBJ2-5
TGCGCCAGCAGTCCGGGTCGAGGCGCCGCCTACGAGCAGTACTTC	CASSPGRGAAYEQYF	-	TRBV4-1	-	TRBJ2-7
TGTGCCAGCAGTGCTCACAGGGCTAGGGATCAGCCCCAGCATTTT	CASSAHRARDQPQHF	few	TRBV6-2/TRBV6-3	-	TRBJ1-5
TGTGCCACCAGCAGAGTGAAGTCGGGGACAGGGGACACCGGGGAGCTGTTTTTT	CATSRVKSGTGDTGELFF	-	TRBV15	TRBD1	TRBJ2-2